This T cell receptor beta chain was retrieved from a study of cytomegalovirus exposure and HLA in healthy donors. The PCR was carried out with 60 Vbeta primers and 13 Jbeta primers. This table comes from immunoSEQ multiplex PCR, and its TCRdb copy is limited to in-frame clones, with some not included. The sample carries 90,000 to 150,000 clones, around 77% recorded once. CDR1 is MDHEN, CDR2 SYDVKM, per germline. Trimming cost V 11 bases and J 6 bases; bases outside gene matches: 10. The CDR3 sequence is 15 residues long. A single count supports this clone. All donors participated as healthy donors of bone marrow.

The chain links TRBV28 to TRBJ2-2; 12 nucleotides agree with TRBD2. The sample consisted of PBMCs. This clonotype originated in a human donor in good health. CDR3 residues: CASLAGGPEAGELFF. In DNA, the CDR3 is TGTGCCTCTCTAGCGGGAGGGCCTGAGGCCGGGGAGCTGTTTTTT. Looking up the rest from reference TRBV28 and TRBJ2-2 gives the full variable domain: DVKVTQSSRYLVKRTGEKVFLECVQDMDHENMFWYRQDPGLGLRLIYFSYDVKMKEKGDIPEGYSVSREKKERFSLILESASTNQTSMYLCASLAGGPEAGELFFGEGSRLTVL.